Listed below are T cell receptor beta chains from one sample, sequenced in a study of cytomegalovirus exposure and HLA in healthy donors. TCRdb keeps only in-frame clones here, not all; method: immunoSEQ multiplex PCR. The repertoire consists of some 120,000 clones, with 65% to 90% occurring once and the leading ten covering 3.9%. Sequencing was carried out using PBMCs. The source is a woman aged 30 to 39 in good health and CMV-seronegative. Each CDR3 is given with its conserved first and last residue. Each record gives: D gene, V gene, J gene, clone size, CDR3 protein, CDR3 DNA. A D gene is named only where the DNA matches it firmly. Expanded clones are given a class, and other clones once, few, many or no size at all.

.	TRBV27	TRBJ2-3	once	CASSPLGHADTDTQYF	TGTGCCAGCAGCCCCCTCGGACACGCTGACACAGATACGCAGTATTTT
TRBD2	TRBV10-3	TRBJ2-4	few	CAISESVAGGVDIQYF	TGTGCCATCAGTGAGTCGGTAGCGGGAGGGGTTGACATTCAGTACTTC
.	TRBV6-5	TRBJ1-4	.	CASRRRPVEKLFF	TGTGCCAGCAGACGGAGACCAGTCGAAAAACTGTTTTTT
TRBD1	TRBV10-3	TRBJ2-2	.	CAISPGQGTGELFF	TGTGCCATCAGCCCGGGACAGGGTACCGGGGAGCTGTTTTTT
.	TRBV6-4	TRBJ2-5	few	CASSKRKETQYF	TGTGCCAGCAGTAAGCGGAAAGAGACCCAGTACTTC
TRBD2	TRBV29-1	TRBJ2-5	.	CSVERLAGGQETQYF	TGCAGCGTTGAAAGACTAGCGGGAGGGCAAGAGACCCAGTACTTC
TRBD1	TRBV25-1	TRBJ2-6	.	CAGSVATGAGANVLTF	TGTGCCGGCAGTGTTGCCACAGGGGCTGGGGCCAACGTCCTGACTTTC
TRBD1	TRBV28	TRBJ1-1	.	CASSLLGQGNTEAFF	TGTGCCAGCAGTTTACTCGGACAGGGAAACACTGAAGCTTTCTTT
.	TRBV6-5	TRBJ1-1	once	CASSYSWGGLNTEAFF	TGTGCCAGCAGTTACTCGTGGGGGGGTTTGAACACTGAAGCTTTCTTT
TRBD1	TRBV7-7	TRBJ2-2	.	CASSPTRDRGFDGELFF	TGTGCCAGCAGCCCAACCCGGGACAGGGGATTCGACGGGGAGCTGTTTTTT
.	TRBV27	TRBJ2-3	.	CASSFRESTSTDTQYF	TGTGCCAGCAGTTTCCGAGAGTCCACTAGCACAGATACGCAGTATTTT
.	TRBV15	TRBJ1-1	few	CATSHSPYRGFNTEAFF	TGTGCCACCAGTCACTCACCGTATAGAGGGTTCAACACTGAAGCTTTCTTT
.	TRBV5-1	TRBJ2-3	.	CASSLYSPSAQYF	TGCGCCAGCAGCCTGTACTCCCCCTCGGCGCAGTATTTT
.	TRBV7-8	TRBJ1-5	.	CASSLGRLRDQPQHF	TGTGCCAGCAGCTTAGGCAGGTTGAGGGATCAGCCCCAGCATTTT
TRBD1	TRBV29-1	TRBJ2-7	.	CSVLTGGSYEQYF	TGCAGCGTACTGACAGGGGGCTCCTACGAGCAGTACTTC
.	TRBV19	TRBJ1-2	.	CASTPDSTYGYTF	TGTGCCAGTACCCCGGACAGTACCTATGGCTACACCTTC
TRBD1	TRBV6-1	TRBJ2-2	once	CASSLRQGNTGELFF	TGTGCCAGCAGTTTAAGACAGGGTAACACCGGGGAGCTGTTTTTT
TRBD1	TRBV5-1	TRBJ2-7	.	CASSEGQGLREYF	TGCGCCAGCAGCGAGGGACAGGGACTCCGAGAGTACTTC
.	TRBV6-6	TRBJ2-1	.	CASSYLGNEQFF	TGTGCCAGCAGTTATCTCGGCAATGAGCAGTTCTTC
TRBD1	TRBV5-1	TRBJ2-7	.	CASSLSGTGLYEQYF	TGCGCCAGCAGCTTATCCGGGACAGGCCTCTACGAGCAGTACTTC
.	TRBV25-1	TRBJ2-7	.	CASRDKPYEQYF	TGTGCCAGCAGGGACAAGCCCTACGAGCAGTACTTC
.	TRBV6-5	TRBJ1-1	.	CASLGGADKAFF	TGTGCCAGCCTAGGCGGGGCGGATAAAGCTTTCTTT
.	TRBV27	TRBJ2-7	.	CASSATGYEQYF	TGTGCCAGCAGTGCAACGGGTTACGAGCAGTACTTC
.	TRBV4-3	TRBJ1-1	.	CASSTQVMNTEAFF	TGCGCCAGCAGCACACAGGTCATGAACACTGAAGCTTTCTTT